The T cell receptor beta chain under discussion was sequenced for a study of T cell responses to AZD1222 COVID-19 vaccine. Study-level findings and limits: A reported finding is that nearly half of spike-specific TCRs target unmutated variant regions. Spike was spanned by vaccine-associated CD4 TCRs, which were dominant at 160-218 and 743-854. The donors showed a predominance of white British ancestry and of females, with possible underestimation of clonal diversity. At baseline, seropositivity was found in only a handful of AZD1222 recipients.

Remarks on this clone: Its antigen remains unidentified.

Germline CDR1 and CDR2: SGHTA and FQGNSA. V lost 2 bases and J lost 8; bases outside the gene matches: 6. The CDR3 spans 17 residues. Generated by immunoSEQ multiplex PCR, the TCRdb table keeps only in-frame clones and is missing some. The sample holds 90,000 to 150,000 clones, approximately 90% seen once. The chain employs TRBV7-2 and TRBJ2-1; the match to TRBD2 covers 16 bases. Sequencing was performed on peripheral blood, taken 28 days after the second AZD1222 dose. The TCR was taken from an adult who received the AZD1222 COVID-19 vaccine. CDR3 DNA sequence: TGTGCCAGCAGCTTATTTGCAGGGACTAGCGGGAGGGATGAGCAGTTCTTC. Translated, it gives CASSLFAGTSGRDEQFF.